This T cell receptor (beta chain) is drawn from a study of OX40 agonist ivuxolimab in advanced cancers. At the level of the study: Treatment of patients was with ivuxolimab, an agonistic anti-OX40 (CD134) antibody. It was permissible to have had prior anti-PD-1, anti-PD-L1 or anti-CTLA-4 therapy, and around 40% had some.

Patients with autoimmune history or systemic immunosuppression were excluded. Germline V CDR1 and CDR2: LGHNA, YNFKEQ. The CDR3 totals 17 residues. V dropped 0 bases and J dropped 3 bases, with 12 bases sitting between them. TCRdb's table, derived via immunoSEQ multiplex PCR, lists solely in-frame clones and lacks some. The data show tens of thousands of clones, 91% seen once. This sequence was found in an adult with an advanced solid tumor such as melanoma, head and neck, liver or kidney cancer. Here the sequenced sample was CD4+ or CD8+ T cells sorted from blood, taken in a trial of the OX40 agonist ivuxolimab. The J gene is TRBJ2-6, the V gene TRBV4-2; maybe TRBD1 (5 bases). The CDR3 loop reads CASSQEIGADGANVLTF. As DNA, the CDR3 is TGTGCCAGCAGCCAAGAAATAGGGGCGGATGGGGCCAACGTCCTGACTTTC.